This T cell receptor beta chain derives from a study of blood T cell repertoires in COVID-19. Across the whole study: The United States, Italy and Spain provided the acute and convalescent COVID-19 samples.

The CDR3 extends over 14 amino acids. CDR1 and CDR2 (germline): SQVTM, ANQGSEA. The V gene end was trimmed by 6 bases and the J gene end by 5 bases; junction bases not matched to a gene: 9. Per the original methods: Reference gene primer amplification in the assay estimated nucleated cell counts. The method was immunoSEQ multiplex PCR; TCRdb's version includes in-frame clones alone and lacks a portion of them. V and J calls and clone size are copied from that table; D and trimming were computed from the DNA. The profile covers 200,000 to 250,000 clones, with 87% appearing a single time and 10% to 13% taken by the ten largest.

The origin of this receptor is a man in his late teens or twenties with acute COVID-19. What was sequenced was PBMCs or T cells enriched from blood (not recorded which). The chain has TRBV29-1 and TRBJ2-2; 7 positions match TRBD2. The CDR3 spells CSVPSGGSTGELFF. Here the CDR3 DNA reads TGCAGCGTCCCCTCCGGGGGGAGTACCGGGGAGCTGTTTTTT.